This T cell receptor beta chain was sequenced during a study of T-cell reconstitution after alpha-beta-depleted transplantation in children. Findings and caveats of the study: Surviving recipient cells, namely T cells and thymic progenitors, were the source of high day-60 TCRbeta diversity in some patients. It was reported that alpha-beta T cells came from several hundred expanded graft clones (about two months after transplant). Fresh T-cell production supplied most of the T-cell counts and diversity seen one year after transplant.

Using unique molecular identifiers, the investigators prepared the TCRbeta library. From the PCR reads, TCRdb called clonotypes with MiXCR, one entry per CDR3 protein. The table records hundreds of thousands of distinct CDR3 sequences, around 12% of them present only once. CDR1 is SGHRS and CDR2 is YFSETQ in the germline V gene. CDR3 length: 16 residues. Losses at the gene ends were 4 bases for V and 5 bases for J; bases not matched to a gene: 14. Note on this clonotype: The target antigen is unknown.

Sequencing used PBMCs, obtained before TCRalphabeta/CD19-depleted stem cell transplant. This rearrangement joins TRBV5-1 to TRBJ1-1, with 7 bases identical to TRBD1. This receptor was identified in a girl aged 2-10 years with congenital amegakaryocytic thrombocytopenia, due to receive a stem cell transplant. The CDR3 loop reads CASSLFSQGRETEAFF. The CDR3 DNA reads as TGCGCCAGCAGCCTCTTTTCACAGGGGAGGGAGACTGAAGCTTTCTTT.